The present T cell receptor beta chain was sequenced within a study of radiotherapy plus CTLA-4 blockade in lung cancer. Whole-study findings and limits: Subsequent to radiotherapy plus ipilimumab, tumor-derived TCR clones underwent expansion in blood.

In chemo-refractory metastatic non-small-cell lung cancer, patients got ipilimumab CTLA-4 blockade together with focal radiation. Note on this clone: Its cognate antigen is unknown.

Here immunoSEQ multiplex PCR was the method, and the copy in TCRdb shows in-frame clones only, minus some. Among 55,000 to 80,000 clones, 70% to 85% were seen once, and the ten largest hold about 4.4%. The sequencing used peripheral blood, collected from a patient treated with radiotherapy plus ipilimumab. This clonotype was sampled from a human donor with non-small cell lung cancer who had a complete response to radiotherapy plus ipilimumab.

This chain's CDR3 is CASSTPRAWPQHF. Here the CDR3 DNA reads TGTGCCAGTAGTACCCCGCGGGCCTGGCCCCAGCATTTT. The gene calls are TRBV19 and TRBJ1-5; no firm D call. V dropped 4 bases and J dropped 9 bases, with 13 bases sitting between them. CDR3 length equals 13 residues. Germline assignment: CDR1 LNHDA and CDR2 SQIVND (reference sequence).